The source of this T cell receptor beta chain is a study of STAT5B mutations in CD4+ large granular lymphocyte leukemia. This was a survey-level run. Assay: immunoSEQ multiplex PCR; the TCRdb copy retains only in-frame clones and omits some. The table shows fewer than 45,000 clones, with 75% to 85% occurring only once. Study observations and caveats: Compared with healthy controls (2/35), patient top clones favored TRBV06 (8/27).

Germline assignment: CDR1 MNHEY and CDR2 SMNVEV (reference sequence). This CDR3 is built from 14 residues. V gave up 4 bases and J gave up 4 bases; unmatched junction bases: 5. This clone was detected only once. What it binds is unknown. Healthy controls were blood donor buffy coats. The sequenced sample was CD4+ T cells from blood buffy coats. This receptor was obtained from a human donor in good health. V and J are TRBV27 and TRBJ1-1, with 8 positions matching TRBD1. The CDR3 loop reads CASSWQGAGTEAFF. The CDR3 DNA sequence: TGTGCCAGCAGTTGGCAGGGGGCTGGCACTGAAGCTTTCTTT.